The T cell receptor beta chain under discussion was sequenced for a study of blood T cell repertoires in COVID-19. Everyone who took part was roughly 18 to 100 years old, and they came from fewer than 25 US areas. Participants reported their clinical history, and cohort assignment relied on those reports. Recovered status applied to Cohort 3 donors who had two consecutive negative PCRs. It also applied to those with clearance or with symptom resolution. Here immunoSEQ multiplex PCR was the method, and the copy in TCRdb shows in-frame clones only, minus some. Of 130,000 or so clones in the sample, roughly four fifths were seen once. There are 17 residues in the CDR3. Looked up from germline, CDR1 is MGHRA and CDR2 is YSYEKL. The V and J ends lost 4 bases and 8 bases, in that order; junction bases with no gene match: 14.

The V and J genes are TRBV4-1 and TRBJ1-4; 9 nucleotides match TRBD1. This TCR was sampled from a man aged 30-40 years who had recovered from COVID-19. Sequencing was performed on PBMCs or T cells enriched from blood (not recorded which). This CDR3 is CASSRNTAQGAGEKLFF. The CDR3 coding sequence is TGCGCCAGCAGCCGCAACACGGCACAGGGGGCGGGAGAAAAACTGTTTTTT.